The 15 T cell receptor beta chains given below trace back to one sample, sequenced in a study of tumor and adjacent non-tumor tissue in lung cancer. The library came from three nested PCR rounds adapted from ARM-PCR protocols. Via MiXCR, TCRdb re-called the multiplex PCR reads, giving one row per CDR3 protein. Of tens of thousands of distinct CDR3 sequences in the sample, around 60% were seen once. RNA was extracted from bulk tissue without any cell sorting. Input material: lung tumor tissue. The source is a man aged 45-60 years with non-small cell lung cancer.

To note about this clonotype: A much larger clone lies one base from this, so it may be a read error. Because the CDR3 is missing its conserved closing phenylalanine or tryptophan, this is likely a read error. The chain employs TRBV6-1 and TRBJ2-5, with 11 bases lining up with TRBD2. This CDR3 has 16 amino acids. V lost 6 bases, J lost 1 base, and 7 bases stayed unmatched. Germline CDR1 reads MNHNS; CDR2 reads SASEGT. The DNA for the CDR3 is TGTGCCAGCAGCCTCGGGACTAGCGGTGCCCAAGAGACCCAGTACTCC. This encodes CASSLGTSGAQETQYS.

This chain joins TRBV6-1 and TRBJ2-1, with D tentatively TRBD1 (5 bases). Trimming took off 4 bases at V and 11 bases at J, with 9 bases between the two ends. The germline V gene has CDR1 MNHNS and CDR2 SASEGT. The CDR3 has 11 amino acids. The CDR3 loop is CASSVQVKQFF. The CDR3 DNA is TGTGCCAGCAGTGTACAGGTCAAGCAGTTCTTC.

Details on this clonotype: A much larger clone is a single base away; this may be a read error. This chain uses TRBV6-1 with TRBJ2-3, with D perhaps given as TRBD1 or TRBD2 (5 bases each). Germline CDR1 MNHNS, CDR2 SASEGT. CDR3 length: 16 residues. This CDR3 is CASSEGGARFSDMQYF. DNA of the CDR3: TGTGCCAGCAGTGAAGGAGGGGCTCGATTTTCTGATATGCAGTATTTT.

This clonotype was counted at least ten times. The genes are TRBV28 and TRBJ1-4; D is unresolved. Germline CDR1 MDHEN, CDR2 SYDVKM. Trimming pared 4 bases from V and 5 bases from J, leaving 11 bases between. The CDR3 is made up of 14 amino acids. CDR3 DNA sequence: TGTGCCAGCAGTTCCTCGGGTGCGAATGAAAAACTGTTTTTT. Translating it yields CASSSSGANEKLFF.

This clonotype showed up many times. The J gene is TRBJ2-2, the V gene TRBV11-1; 8 positions match TRBD1. CDR3 length: 18 amino acids. V was clipped by 2 bases and J by 0 bases; unmatched bases: 8. Germline assignment: CDR1 SGHAT and CDR2 FQDESV (reference sequence). CDR3 coding DNA: TGTGCCAGCAGCTTATCACAGGGGGTCCTTTCGAACACCGGGGAGCTGTTTTTT. Translated, it gives CASSLSQGVLSNTGELFF. Looking up the rest from reference TRBV11-1 and TRBJ2-2 gives the full variable domain: EAEVAQSPRYKITEKSQAVAFWCDPISGHATLYWYRQILGQGPELLVQFQDESVVDDSQLPKDRFSAERLKGVDSTLKIQPAELGDSAMYLCASSLSQGVLSNTGELFFGEGSRLTVL.

This clonotype has only a few counts. The J gene is TRBJ2-7, the V gene TRBV6-1; 9 positions match TRBD1. CDR1 and CDR2 (germline): MNHNS, SASEGT. The CDR3 runs to 13 residues. The CDR3 region is CASLVTGGYEQYF. The CDR3 nucleotides read TGTGCTAGCTTGGTGACAGGGGGCTACGAGCAGTACTTC.

Only a few counts were recorded for this clonotype. A much larger clone differs by one base, so this may be a read error. The chain joins TRBV29-1 to TRBJ1-2; D possibly corresponds to TRBD1 (6 bases). Germline CDR1 is SQVTM and CDR2 is ANQGSEA. V dropped 7 bases and J dropped 7 bases, with 16 bases sitting between them. The CDR3 is 12 amino acids. CDR3 in amino acids: CSAVDSTRGYTF. CDR3 coding DNA: TGCAGCGCCGTGGACAGTACTCGTGGCTACACCTTC. Full variable domain (missing parts from reference TRBV29-1 and TRBJ1-2): SAVISQKPSRDICQRGTSLTIQCQVDSQVTMMFWYRQQPGQSLTLIATANQGSEATYESGFVIDKFPISRPNLTFSTLTVSNMSPEDSSIYLCSAVDSTRGYTFGSGTRLTVV.

This clonotype has just a few counts. A read error is likely, as this CDR3 ends without the conserved phenylalanine or tryptophan. The rearrangement uses TRBV28 and TRBJ2-7; 8 bases fit TRBD1. The CDR3 runs 15 residues. V gave up 7 bases and J gave up 2 bases; unmatched junction bases: 10. The germline gives CDR1 MDHEN, CDR2 SYDVKM. The chain's CDR3 is CASTGRGQGAYEQYL. In DNA form, the CDR3 reads TGTGCCAGCACCGGCCGAGGACAGGGAGCCTACGAGCAGTACTTA.

This clonotype was seen at least ten times. V gene TRBV6-6 combines with J gene TRBJ2-7; a possible D gene is TRBD2 (6 bases). Deletions cut 0 bases from V and 4 bases from J, with 19 bases between. In germline, CDR1 is MNHNY, CDR2 SVGAGI (reference sequence). The CDR3 extends over 17 amino acids. The CDR3 sequence: CASSYSSGLGGLYEQYF. As DNA, the CDR3 is TGTGCCAGCAGTTACTCGAGCGGGCTGGGAGGTCTGTACGAGCAGTACTTC.

Turning to this clonotype: A much larger clone lies a single base off, so this may be a read error. The genes are TRBV30 and TRBJ2-7, with D perhaps matching TRBD2 (6 bases). CDR3 length: 13 amino acids. Germline assignment: CDR1 GTSNPN and CDR2 SVGIG (reference sequence). Here the CDR3 DNA reads TGTGCCTGGAGTGTTGGAGGGAGGAACGAGGAGTACTTC. Residues: CAWSVGGRNEEYF.

With respect to this clonotype: This may arise from a read error, as a much more abundant clone is one base away. The chain recombines TRBV12-3 or TRBV12-4 with TRBJ2-2, with TRBD2 matching 8 bases. There are 17 residues in the CDR3. Losses at the gene ends were 10 bases for V and 3 bases for J; bases not matched to a gene: 16. The CDR3 here is CANIPRNSGVYTGELFF. DNA for the CDR3: TGTGCCAACATCCCTCGGAATAGCGGGGTTTACACCGGGGAGCTGTTTTTT.

As concerns this clonotype: Here the CDR3 omits its conserved ending phenylalanine or tryptophan, so a read error is the likely source. This chain joins TRBV29-1 and TRBJ2-1; 12 bases align to TRBD2. CDR1 and CDR2 from the germline V gene are SQVTM and ANQGSEA. This CDR3 contains 15 residues. CDR3 in DNA: TGTAGCGTCGAACTTCTAGCGGGAGGGCAGATTGAGCAGTTCTAC. Its translation: CSVELLAGGQIEQFY.

This clonotype was seen more than once but under ten times. Germline is not matched at one junction end, which may reflect a read error. The chain employs TRBV6-5 and TRBJ1-4; 9 bases are shared with TRBD1. This CDR3 comprises 18 residues. In germline, CDR1 is MNHEY, CDR2 SVGAGI. The CDR3 region has the DNA TGTGCCAGCAGTTATTCCTTCTTACCGGGACAGGGTAATGAAAAACTGTTATTT. Its protein product is CASSYSFLPGQGNEKLLF.

V gene TRBV28 combines with J gene TRBJ2-1; 7 bases line up with TRBD2. The CDR3 consists of 15 residues. Germline CDR1 and CDR2: MDHEN and SYDVKM. The V segment lost 9 bases and the J segment 5 bases; nucleotides outside the gene matches: 13. The CDR3 DNA reads as TGTGCCAGTTTGACCCGACTAGCCCACGACAATGAGCAGTTCTTC. Translating gives CASLTRLAHDNEQFF.

This clonotype showed up many times. V gene TRBV12-5 combines with J gene TRBJ2-7; no clear D gene. The CDR3 length is 12 residues. CDR1 LGHNT and CDR2 FRNRAP come from the germline V gene. Trimming pared 1 base from V and 7 bases from J, leaving 8 bases between. The CDR3 nucleotides read TGTGCTAGTGGTTTGGAAATCGGTGAGCAGTACTTC. It encodes CASGLEIGEQYF.